What follows are 27 T cell receptor beta chains derived from one specimen sequenced in a study of CD8 T cells in Susac syndrome. cDNA came from about 0.5 to 1 ug RNA primed by random hexamers. MiXCR was run by TCRdb on the immunoSEQ multiplex PCR reads, yielding one entry per CDR3 protein. The sample holds hundreds of thousands of distinct CDR3 sequences, roughly 94% seen once. The sequenced sample was CD4+ T cells from PBMCs. These receptors were obtained from a human donor with multiple sclerosis.

The J gene is TRBJ2-3, the V gene TRBV12-3 or TRBV12-4, with D tentatively TRBD2 (7 bases). The CDR3 loop spans 15 amino acids. V was trimmed by 6 bases and J by 0 bases, leaving 13 bases between them. Written as DNA, the CDR3 is TGTGCCAGCAGCACCAAGGGGGGGAGCACAGATACGCAGTATTTT. The encoded protein is CASSTKGGSTDTQYF.

In nucleotides, the CDR3 is TGTGCCAGCAGGGAGTGGTTGGGGACTGAAGCTTTCTTT. Its protein product is CASREWLGTEAFF. The rearrangement links TRBV6-6 to TRBJ1-1; no definite D call. Germline V gene lookup returns CDR1 MNHNY and CDR2 SVGAGI (reference sequence). The CDR3 has 13 residues. Trimming cost V 6 bases and J 5 bases, with 13 bases left between them.

The V gene is TRBV5-6, the J gene TRBJ2-7, with D perhaps matching TRBD1 (5 bases). V lost 4 bases to trimming and J lost 4 bases, with 12 bases between them. The CDR3 sequence is 13 residues long. Germline CDR1 is SGHDT and CDR2 is YYEEEE. The CDR3 protein is CASSHDRNYEQYF. CDR3 coding DNA: TGTGCCAGCAGCCATGACAGAAATTACGAGCAGTACTTC.

The CDR3 reads CASSQETFRSYNEQFF. The CDR3, as DNA: TGTGCCAGCAGCCAAGAAACTTTCCGGAGCTACAATGAGCAGTTCTTC. V is TRBV4-2 and J is TRBJ2-1; D gene unclear. V was cut by 0 bases and J by 3 bases, with 12 bases left in between. CDR1 and CDR2 (germline): LGHNA, YNFKEQ. This CDR3 comprises 16 residues.

V and J are TRBV20-1 and TRBJ2-7; tentative D call: TRBD2 (6 bases). The CDR3 consists of 11 residues. Trimming shortened V by 5 bases and J by 4 bases, and 9 bases separated the two germline ends. Germline values: CDR1 DFQATT, CDR2 SNEGSKA (reference sequence). Here the CDR3 DNA reads TGCAGTGCTGCGCGGGGTTACGAGCAGTACTTC. It is translated as CSAARGYEQYF.

The V gene is TRBV12-3 or TRBV12-4, the J gene TRBJ2-7; D possibly corresponds to TRBD2 (6 bases). This CDR3 contains 15 residues. Deletions cut 1 base from V and 2 bases from J, with 12 bases between. CDR3 sequence reads: CASSLGLAEPYEQYF. DNA of the CDR3: TGTGCCAGCAGTTTAGGGTTAGCGGAGCCCTACGAGCAGTACTTC.

The chain has TRBV3-1 and TRBJ1-1, with D possibly being TRBD1 (5 bases). The CDR3 length is 15 residues. Trimming shortened V by 5 bases and J by 4 bases, and 17 bases separated the two germline ends. In germline, CDR1 is LGHDT, CDR2 YNNKEL (reference sequence). CDR3 coding DNA: TGTGCCAGCAGCAGACAGAGTGTATCAACCACTGAAGCTTTCTTT. It translates to CASSRQSVSTTEAFF.

The chain uses TRBV27 and TRBJ1-2; 9 nucleotides agree with TRBD1. The V segment lost 4 bases and the J segment 3 bases; nucleotides outside the gene matches: 6. Germline CDR1 MNHEY, CDR2 SMNVEV (reference sequence). This CDR3 region has 15 residues. CDR3 coding DNA: TGTGCCAGCAGTTCGACAGGGGGGATTTACTATGGCTACACCTTC. Its translation: CASSSTGGIYYGYTF.

The table lists this clonotype with a count of one. This chain uses TRBV29-1 with TRBJ1-3; D not certain. This CDR3 has 13 residues. Germline assignment: CDR1 SQVTM and CDR2 ANQGSEA. The V end was cut by 4 bases, the J end by 0 bases, with 7 bases between. The CDR3 spells CSVGMSSGNTIYF. Written as DNA, the CDR3 is TGCAGCGTTGGTATGTCCTCTGGAAACACCATATATTTT.

This clonotype was seen a few times. V gene TRBV18 combines with J gene TRBJ2-5; D remains unclear. Germline V gives CDR1 KGHSH, CDR2 LQKENI. Trimming removed 2 bases at V and 3 bases at J, with 4 bases between. This CDR3 has 12 residues. The CDR3 reads CASSPIEETQYF. The CDR3 bases are TGTGCCAGCTCACCAATTGAAGAGACCCAGTACTTC.

This rearrangement joins TRBV30 to TRBJ2-5, with D tentatively TRBD2 (5 bases). V lost 0 bases and J lost 7, with 12 bases in between. The CDR3 is made up of 13 amino acids. CDR1 is GTSNPN and CDR2 is SVGIG in the germline V gene (reference sequence). The CDR3, as DNA: TGTGCCTGGAGTGTACACCCGGCGGGGACCCAGTACTTC. It encodes CAWSVHPAGTQYF.

This chain links TRBV27 with TRBJ2-3; D unresolved. Germline V gene lookup returns CDR1 MNHEY and CDR2 SMNVEV (reference sequence). The V gene lost 4 bases and the J gene lost 0 bases, with 5 bases spanning the gap. This CDR3 is 13 amino acids long. The CDR3 DNA reads as TGTGCCAGCAGTTCCGCTAGCACAGATACGCAGTATTTT. Its protein is CASSSASTDTQYF.

The chain couples TRBV9 to TRBJ1-6; unclear D gene. V was shortened by 3 bases and J by 10 bases, with 17 bases between the two germline ends. The CDR3 is 15 amino acids. The germline V gene has CDR1 SGDLS and CDR2 YYNGEE. The CDR3 protein is CASSASGLGGSPLHF. DNA for the CDR3: TGTGCCAGCAGCGCTTCGGGCCTGGGAGGGTCACCCCTCCACTTT.

This sequence joins TRBV20-1 and TRBJ1-2, with D uncertain. This CDR3 region has 13 residues. CDR1 is DFQATT and CDR2 is SNEGSKA in the germline V gene (reference sequence). The V and J ends lost 6 bases and 0 bases respectively, with 11 bases between them. The DNA of the CDR3 is TGCAGTGCAAAAGGCAGTTCTAACTATGGCTACACCTTC. Protein product: CSAKGSSNYGYTF.

The rearrangement uses TRBV7-3 and TRBJ2-7, with 7 positions matching TRBD1. The junction had 17 bases not matched to a gene; V was cut back by 5 bases and J by 4 bases. Germline values: CDR1 SGHTA, CDR2 FQGTGA. The CDR3 runs 17 residues. The CDR3: CASSTFRLSTGVYEQYF. CDR3 in DNA: TGTGCCAGCAGCACGTTTCGACTCTCTACAGGGGTTTACGAGCAGTACTTC.

J is TRBJ2-7 and V is TRBV6-1, with TRBD1 matching 10 bases. The trim removed 8 bases at V and 3 bases at J, leaving 7 bases unmatched. Germline CDR1 is MNHNS and CDR2 is SASEGT. This CDR3 comprises 14 residues. This chain's CDR3 is CASGKGTGVYEQYV. The CDR3 DNA reads TGTGCCAGCGGAAAGGGGACAGGGGTCTACGAGCAGTACGTC.

The chain links TRBV30 to TRBJ2-7, with a tentative D call TRBD2 (6 bases). Germline values: CDR1 GTSNPN, CDR2 SVGIG (reference sequence). The V end was cut by 0 bases, the J end by 5 bases, with 8 bases between. The length of the CDR3 is 12 residues. The CDR3 DNA reads TGTGCCTGGAGTGTAGGAGGGGACGAGCAGTACTTC. This gives the protein CAWSVGGDEQYF. The whole variable domain, remainder taken from reference TRBV30 and TRBJ2-7, is SQTIHQWPATLVQPVGSPLSLECTVEGTSNPNLYWYRQAAGRGLQLLFYSVGIGQISSEVPQNLSASRPQDRQFILSSKKLLLSDSGFYLCAWSVGGDEQYFGPGTRLTVT.

The genes are TRBV29-1 and TRBJ1-1; tentatively, D is TRBD1 (5 bases). CDR1 and CDR2 from the germline V gene are SQVTM and ANQGSEA. This CDR3 region has 13 residues. V was shortened by 7 bases and J by 2 bases, with 14 bases between the two germline ends. Here the CDR3 reads CSAGAGGNTEAFF. The CDR3, as DNA: TGCAGCGCTGGGGCAGGAGGTAACACTGAAGCTTTCTTT.

J is TRBJ2-1 and V is TRBV5-1, with 15 bases that match TRBD2. This CDR3 has 15 residues. J lost 9 bases, V lost 4 bases, and 5 bases had no gene match. The germline V gene has CDR1 SGHRS and CDR2 YFSETQ. The CDR3 bases are TGCGCCAGCAGCCCGGGACTAGCGGGGGGAGTTGAGCAGTTCTTC. Protein: CASSPGLAGGVEQFF.

This clonotype was seen only once. The CDR3 nucleotides read TGTGCCAGCAGTAGAGTGACGGGCGTTAGCACAGATACGCAGTATTTT. It translates to CASSRVTGVSTDTQYF. The chain employs TRBV27 and TRBJ2-3; no clear D. Germline V gene sequence: CDR1 MNHEY, CDR2 SMNVEV (reference sequence). The CDR3 has 16 amino acids. V was pared by 5 bases and J by 0 bases, with 15 bases between.

The rearrangement joins TRBV20-1 to TRBJ2-5; unclear D gene. Germline-derived CDR1 and CDR2 are DFQATT and SNEGSKA (reference sequence). This CDR3 spans 10 amino acids. Trimming pared 3 bases from V and 5 bases from J, leaving 4 bases between. Written as DNA, the CDR3 is TGCAGTGCTAGTGAGGAGACCCAGTACTTC. Translated: CSASEETQYF.

V is TRBV15 and J is TRBJ2-3; 8 bases map to TRBD1. CDR1 and CDR2 from the germline V gene are LNHNV and YYDKDF (reference sequence). The V segment lost 3 bases and the J segment 2 bases; nucleotides outside the gene matches: 1. The CDR3 extends over 14 amino acids. CDR3 region: CATSRGQATDTQYF. CDR3 DNA sequence: TGTGCCACCAGCAGGGGACAGGCCACAGATACGCAGTATTTT. Full variable domain (remainder filled in from reference TRBV15 and TRBJ2-3): DAMVIQNPRYQVTQFGKPVTLSCSQTLNHNVMYWYQQKSSQAPKLLFHYYDKDFNNEADTPDNFQSRRPNTSFCFLDIRSPGLGDTAMYLCATSRGQATDTQYFGPGTRLTVL.

This chain links TRBV20-1 with TRBJ2-1; the D is unclear. The CDR3 has 15 amino acids. Deletions cut 0 bases from V and 4 bases from J, with 13 bases between. Per the germline V gene, CDR1 is DFQATT and CDR2 is SNEGSKA (reference sequence). The CDR3 coding sequence is TGCAGTGCTAGAGATTTGCAGGCTCTATACAATGAGCAGTTCTTC. Its protein product is CSARDLQALYNEQFF.

This chain uses TRBV20-1 with TRBJ1-2, with TRBD1 matching 12 bases. V lost 5 bases, J lost 2 bases, and 6 bases stayed unmatched. Looked up from germline, CDR1 is DFQATT and CDR2 is SNEGSKA (reference sequence). The CDR3 is 15 residues long. CDR3 sequence reads: CSAPGQGAGNYGYTF. The CDR3 DNA reads as TGCAGTGCTCCGGGACAGGGGGCCGGAAACTATGGCTACACCTTC.

The chain recombines TRBV29-1 with TRBJ2-7, with 10 bases aligning to TRBD1. Germline V gene data show CDR1 as SQVTM and CDR2 as ANQGSEA. The CDR3 is made up of 15 amino acids. Unmatched junction bases numbered 10, after V lost 4 bases and J lost 4 bases. CDR3: CSVVNPGTGEYEQYF. As DNA, the CDR3 is TGCAGCGTTGTTAATCCGGGGACAGGGGAATACGAGCAGTACTTC.

This clonotype was counted once. The rearrangement links TRBV19 to TRBJ2-5; 7 positions agree with TRBD2. J gave up 1 base and V 5 bases, and 4 bases lay outside the gene matches. This CDR3 has 14 amino acids. The germline V gene has CDR1 LNHDA and CDR2 SQIVND (reference sequence). The DNA of the CDR3 is TGTGCCAGTAGTCGGGGGGAAGGCCAAGAGACCCAGTACTTC. Encoded protein: CASSRGEGQETQYF. The full variable domain, its missing parts supplied by reference TRBV19 and TRBJ2-5, is DGGITQSPKYLFRKEGQNVTLSCEQNLNHDAMYWYRQDPGQGLRLIYYSQIVNDFQKGDIAEGYSVSREKKESFPLTVTSAQKNPTAFYLCASSRGEGQETQYFGPGTRLLVL.

The gene calls are TRBV6-2 or TRBV6-3 and TRBJ2-7; D is unresolved. V lost 0 bases and J lost 1, with 7 bases in between. Germline V gene data show CDR1 as MNHEY and CDR2 as SVGEGT. The CDR3 length is 14 residues. The DNA for the CDR3 is TGTGCCAGCAGTTACTCCACGACGTCCTACGAGCAGTACTTC. Translating gives CASSYSTTSYEQYF.